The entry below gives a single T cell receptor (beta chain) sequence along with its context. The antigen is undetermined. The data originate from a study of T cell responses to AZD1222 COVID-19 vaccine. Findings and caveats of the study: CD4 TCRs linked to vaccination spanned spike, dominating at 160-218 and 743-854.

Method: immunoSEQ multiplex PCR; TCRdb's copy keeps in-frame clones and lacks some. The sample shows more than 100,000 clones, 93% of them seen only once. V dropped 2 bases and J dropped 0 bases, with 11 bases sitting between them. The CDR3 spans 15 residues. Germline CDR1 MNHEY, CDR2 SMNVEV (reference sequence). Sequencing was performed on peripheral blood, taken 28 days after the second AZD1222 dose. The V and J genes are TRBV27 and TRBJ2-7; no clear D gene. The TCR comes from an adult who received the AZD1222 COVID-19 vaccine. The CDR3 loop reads CASSLRAAISYEQYF. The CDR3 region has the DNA TGTGCCAGCAGTTTACGGGCGGCTATCTCCTACGAGCAGTACTTC.